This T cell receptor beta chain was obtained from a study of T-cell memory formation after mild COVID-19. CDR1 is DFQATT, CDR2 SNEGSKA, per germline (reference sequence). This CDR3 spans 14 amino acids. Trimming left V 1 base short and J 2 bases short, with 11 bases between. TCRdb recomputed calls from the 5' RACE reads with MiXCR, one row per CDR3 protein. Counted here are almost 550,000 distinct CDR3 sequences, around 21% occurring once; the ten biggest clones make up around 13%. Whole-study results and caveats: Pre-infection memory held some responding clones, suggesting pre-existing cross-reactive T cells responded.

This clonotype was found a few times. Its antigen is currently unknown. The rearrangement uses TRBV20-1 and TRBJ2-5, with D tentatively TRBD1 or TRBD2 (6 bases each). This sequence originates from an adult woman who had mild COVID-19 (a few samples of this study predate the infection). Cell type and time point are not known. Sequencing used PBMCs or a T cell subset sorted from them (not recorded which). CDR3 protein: CSARVGGPQETQYF. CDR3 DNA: TGCAGTGCTAGAGTGGGGGGCCCTCAAGAGACCCAGTACTTC.